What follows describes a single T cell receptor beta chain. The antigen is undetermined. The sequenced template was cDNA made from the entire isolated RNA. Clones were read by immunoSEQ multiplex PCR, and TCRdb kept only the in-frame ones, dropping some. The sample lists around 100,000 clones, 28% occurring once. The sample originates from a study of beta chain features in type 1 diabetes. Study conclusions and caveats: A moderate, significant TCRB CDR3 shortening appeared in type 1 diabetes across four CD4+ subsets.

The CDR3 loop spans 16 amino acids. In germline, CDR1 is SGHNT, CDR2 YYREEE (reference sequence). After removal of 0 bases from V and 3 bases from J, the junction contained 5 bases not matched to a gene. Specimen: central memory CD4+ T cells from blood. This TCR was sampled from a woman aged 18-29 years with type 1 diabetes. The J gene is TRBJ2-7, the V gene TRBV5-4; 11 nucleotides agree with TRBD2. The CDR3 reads CASSLVGTSGVYEQYF. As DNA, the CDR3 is TGTGCCAGCAGCTTGGTCGGGACTAGCGGAGTCTACGAGCAGTACTTC. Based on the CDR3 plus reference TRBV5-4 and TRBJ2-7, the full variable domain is ETGVTQSPTHLIKTRGQQVTLRCSSQSGHNTVSWYQQALGQGPQFIFQYYREEENGRGNFPPRFSGLQFPNYSSELNVNALELDDSALYLCASSLVGTSGVYEQYFGPGTRLTVT.